This T cell receptor beta chain originates from a study of cytomegalovirus exposure and HLA in healthy donors. Both 60 Vbeta primers and 13 Jbeta primers went into the PCR. Measured with immunoSEQ multiplex PCR; TCRdb has only the in-frame clones, and not every one. This table holds around 90,000 clones, around 81% found once. Note on this clone: Antigen unknown.

Notes on the study in general: Among the sequence variants, a highly shared cluster was likely an artifact of sequencing. In a later analysis, specific HLA alleles were associated with 15,000 to 20,000 TCR beta sequences at a 0.05 false discovery rate. In a later analysis, several top co-occurrence clusters appeared linked to parvovirus B19, influenza, CMV and Epstein-Barr virus. The classifier was said to identify cytomegalovirus status with high specificity and sensitivity.

CDR3 length: 17 residues. Trimming removed 0 bases from V and 1 base from J, with 15 bases in between. The V gene's germline CDR1 is SGHDN and CDR2 FVKESK. The receptor's source is a man between 25 and 39 years old in good health and CMV-seronegative. This chain joins TRBV14 and TRBJ1-1; D gene ambiguous. Material: PBMCs. In nucleotides, the CDR3 is TGTGCCAGCAGCCAAGAACCGTCCTCTCTCGGGAACACTGAAGCTTTCTTT. It yields the protein CASSQEPSSLGNTEAFF.